A single sample is the source of the 3 T cell receptor beta chains below, sequenced in a study of cytomegalovirus exposure and HLA in healthy donors. 13 Jbeta primers and 60 Vbeta primers were used for the PCR. Sequenced by immunoSEQ multiplex PCR; TCRdb stores in-frame clones only, minus some. The table has about 100,000 clones, roughly 85% seen once. Sequencing was done on a sample of PBMCs. The source is a middle-aged woman in good health and CMV-seronegative.

This chain's CDR3 is CASTRGGTNNSPLHF. Written as DNA, the CDR3 is TGTGCCAGCACCCGGGGGGGGACTAATAATTCACCCCTCCACTTT. V and J are TRBV6-5 and TRBJ1-6, with a weak D call TRBD1 (5 bases). From germline, CDR1 is MNHEY and CDR2 SVGAGI. V lost 7 bases and J 5 bases, leaving 15 bases between the germline ends. The CDR3 has 15 amino acids.

In regard to this clone: The junction departs from germline at one end; a sequencing error may be responsible. V gene TRBV15 combines with J gene TRBJ1-4; the D is unclear. CDR1 and CDR2 (germline): LNHNV, YYDKDF (reference sequence). This CDR3 region has 15 residues. The CDR3 DNA reads TGTGCCACCAGCAGAGACGGCGGGCCTAATAAAAAACTGTTTTTT. It encodes CATSRDGGPNKKLFF.

The chain recombines TRBV28 with TRBJ1-1, with TRBD1 matching over 8 bases. The CDR3 has 14 residues. With 8 bases clipped from V and 1 base from J, the junction kept 6 bases outside the gene matches. Germline V CDR1 and CDR2: MDHEN, SYDVKM. CDR3 in amino acids: CASLDRAGNTEAFF. CDR3 DNA sequence: TGTGCCAGCTTGGACAGGGCCGGGAACACTGAAGCTTTCTTT.